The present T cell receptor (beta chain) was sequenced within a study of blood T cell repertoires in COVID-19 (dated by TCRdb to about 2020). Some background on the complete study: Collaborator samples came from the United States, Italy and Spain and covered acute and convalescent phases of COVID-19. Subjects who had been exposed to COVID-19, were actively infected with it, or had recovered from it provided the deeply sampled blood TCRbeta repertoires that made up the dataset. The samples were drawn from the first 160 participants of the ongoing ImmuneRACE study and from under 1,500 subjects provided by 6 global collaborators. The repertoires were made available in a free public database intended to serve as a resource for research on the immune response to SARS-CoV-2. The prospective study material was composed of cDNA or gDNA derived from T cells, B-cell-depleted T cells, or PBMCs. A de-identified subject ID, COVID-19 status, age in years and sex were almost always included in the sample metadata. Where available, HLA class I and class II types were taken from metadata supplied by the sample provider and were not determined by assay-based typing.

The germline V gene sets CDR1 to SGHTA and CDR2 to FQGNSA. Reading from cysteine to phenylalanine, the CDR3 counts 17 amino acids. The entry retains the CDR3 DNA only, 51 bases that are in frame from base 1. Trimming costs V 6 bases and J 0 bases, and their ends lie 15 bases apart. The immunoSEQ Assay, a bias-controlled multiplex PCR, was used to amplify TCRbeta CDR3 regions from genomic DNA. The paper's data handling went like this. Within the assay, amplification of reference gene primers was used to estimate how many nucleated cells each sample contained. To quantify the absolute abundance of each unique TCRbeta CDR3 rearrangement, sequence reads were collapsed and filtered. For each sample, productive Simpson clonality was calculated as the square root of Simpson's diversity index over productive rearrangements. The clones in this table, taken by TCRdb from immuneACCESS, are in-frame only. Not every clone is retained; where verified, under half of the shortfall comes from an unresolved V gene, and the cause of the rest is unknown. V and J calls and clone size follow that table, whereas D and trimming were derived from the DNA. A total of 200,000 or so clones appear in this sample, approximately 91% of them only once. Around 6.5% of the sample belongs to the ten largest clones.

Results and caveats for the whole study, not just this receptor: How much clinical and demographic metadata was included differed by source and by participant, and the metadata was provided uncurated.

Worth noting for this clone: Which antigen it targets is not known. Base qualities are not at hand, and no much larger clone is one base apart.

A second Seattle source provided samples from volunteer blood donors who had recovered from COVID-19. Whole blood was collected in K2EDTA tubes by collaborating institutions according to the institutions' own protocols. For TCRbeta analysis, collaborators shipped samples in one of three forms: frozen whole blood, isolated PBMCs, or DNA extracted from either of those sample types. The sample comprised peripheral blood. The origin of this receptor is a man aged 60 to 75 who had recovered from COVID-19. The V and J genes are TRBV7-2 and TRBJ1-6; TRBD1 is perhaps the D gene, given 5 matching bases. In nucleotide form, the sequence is TGTGCCAGCAGTTTAATGGGGCTAAGCTCCTATAATTCACCCCTCCACTTT. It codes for CASSLMGLSSYNSPLHF.